The 5 T cell receptor beta chains below all came from one sample that was sequenced in a study of blood T cell repertoires in COVID-19. Sequenced by immunoSEQ multiplex PCR; TCRdb stores in-frame clones only, minus some. The sample contains 200,000 to 250,000 clones, 82% of which appear only once. The sample taken for sequencing was PBMCs or T cells enriched from blood (not recorded which). The receptors originated from an older woman who had recovered from COVID-19.

The CDR3 here is CASSLTGQGRTEAFF. The CDR3 DNA is TGTGCCAGCAGCCTCACGGGACAGGGACGGACTGAAGCTTTCTTT. The rearrangement joins TRBV3-1 (or the pseudogene TRBV3-2) to TRBJ1-1, with TRBD1 matching 9 bases. This CDR3 comprises 15 residues. Trimming took 4 bases from V and 5 from J; bases not matched to a gene: 8. Germline V gene data show CDR1 as LGHDT and CDR2 as YNNKEL (reference sequence).

V usage is TRBV9 and J usage is TRBJ2-3; the D gene is possibly TRBD2 (6 bases). The CDR3 sequence is 15 residues long. Germline lookup yields CDR1 SGDLS and CDR2 YYNGEE. The ends were cut back, 3 bases at V and 0 bases at J, with 11 bases in the middle. CDR3 region: CASSGMGTSTDTQYF. Written as DNA, the CDR3 is TGTGCCAGCAGCGGTATGGGGACTAGCACAGATACGCAGTATTTT.

This rearrangement joins TRBV19 to TRBJ2-5; TRBD1 agrees at 10 bases. In germline, CDR1 is LNHDA, CDR2 SQIVND (reference sequence). The junction had 5 bases not matched to a gene; V was cut back by 6 bases and J by 1 base. This CDR3 has 15 residues. This CDR3 reads CASSDRQGAQETQYF. CDR3 DNA sequence: TGTGCCAGTAGCGATAGACAGGGGGCCCAAGAGACCCAGTACTTC.

For this clone: One end of the junction is discordant with germline, which a read error may explain. The V call is TRBV7-9, the J call TRBJ2-7, with D maybe TRBD2 (7 bases). Germline loops: CDR1 SEHNR, CDR2 FQNEAQ (reference sequence). The CDR3 is made up of 15 amino acids. The CDR3 DNA reads as TGTGCCAGCAGCCTAGCTCGGGGGGCTTCCTACGAGCAGTACTTC. Amino acids: CASSLARGASYEQYF.

Only a few counts were recorded for this clone. J is TRBJ1-4 and V is TRBV5-1, with 10 nucleotides matching TRBD1. With 6 bases clipped from V and 6 bases from J, the junction kept 5 bases outside the gene matches. CDR3 length: 14 amino acids. The germline V gene encodes CDR1 SGHRS and CDR2 YFSETQ. CDR3 region: CASTSGTGDEKLFF. CDR3 nucleotides: TGCGCCAGCACGTCAGGGACAGGGGATGAAAAACTGTTTTTT.